A selection of T cell receptor beta chains follows, all from one sample in a study of blood T cell repertoires in COVID-19. Data came from immunoSEQ multiplex PCR; TCRdb stores just in-frame clones and leaves some out. The repertoire holds 200,000 to 300,000 clones, with approximately 85% as singletons. Material for sequencing was peripheral blood. Source of these receptors: a woman aged 25-40 years with acute or convalescent COVID-19. CDR3s include the opening cysteine and the closing phenylalanine or tryptophan.

TRBV6-2/TRBV6-3	TRBJ2-5	17	CASSRPAGTGVGETQYF
TRBV6-4	TRBJ2-3	16	CASRHPGTGGSDTQYF
TRBV5-4	TRBJ2-1	15	CASSWGAGEGNEQFF
TRBV14	TRBJ1-1	12	CASSHGGPEAFF
TRBV7-9	TRBJ1-5	15	CASSNPGQGGQPQHF
TRBV27	TRBJ2-1	18	CASRQRLSGLRSYNEQFF
TRBV9	TRBJ2-7	15	CASSQDVLAGYEQYF
TRBV9	TRBJ2-7	17	CASSARNLTSGLYEQYF
TRBV2	TRBJ2-3	13	CASTQGWADTQYF
TRBV28	TRBJ1-1	12	CASRTEVAEAFF
TRBV4-3	TRBJ1-4	15	CASSQDWQYNEKLFF
TRBV4-3	TRBJ2-5	16	CASSPSGTSGQETQYF
TRBV19	TRBJ2-7	14	CASNTGTGVYEQYF
TRBV27	TRBJ2-7	15	CASRPGQGGAYEQYF
TRBV6-1	TRBJ2-1	15	CASSETGHSNNEQFF
TRBV6-5	TRBJ2-7	12	CASRSTRYEQYF
TRBV7-2	TRBJ2-1	14	CASSQAHSYNEQFF
TRBV5-8	TRBJ1-5	15	CASSFGQGRNQPQHF
TRBV30	TRBJ2-1	12	CAWSWRDNEQFF
TRBV6-5	TRBJ1-3	15	CASSYLTGSGNTIYF
TRBV5-1	TRBJ1-5	16	CASSARQKNSNQPQHF
TRBV24-1	TRBJ1-1	13	CATGGWMNTEAFF
TRBV7-9	TRBJ1-3	17	CASSLYLGQHSGNTIYF
TRBV20-1	TRBJ2-7	13	CSASSGRAYEQYF
TRBV19	TRBJ1-2	16	CASSPRDRATNYGYTF
TRBV25-1	TRBJ2-7	12	CASQHTGARQYF
TRBV14	TRBJ1-4	16	CASSQDTVDRDEKLFF
TRBV7-3	TRBJ2-1	18	CASSLIVGSGAGYNEQFF
TRBV3-1/TRBV3-2	TRBJ2-7	12	CASSQAGSKQYF
TRBV7-9	TRBJ2-1	16	CASSSTTAGGTNEQFF
TRBV9	TRBJ1-3	16	CASSIRTEGSGNTIYF
TRBV6-6	TRBJ1-1	15	CASSYSQTMNTEAFF
TRBV7-2	TRBJ2-5	16	CASSLVASGVGETQYF
TRBV30	TRBJ1-6	15	CAWTDRGSYNSPLHF
TRBV5-1	TRBJ2-5	14	CASSLVLAEETQYF
TRBV9	TRBJ2-2	14	CASTVGGSTGELFF
TRBV3-1/TRBV3-2	TRBJ2-5	15	CASSQDIGSDETQYF
TRBV11-3	TRBJ2-7	12	CASSLVSNEQYF
TRBV5-1	TRBJ1-5	12	CASSSGAGPQHF
TRBV14	TRBJ2-1	12	CASKLRVGEQFF
TRBV7-9	TRBJ2-1	13	CASSSGQGNEQFF
TRBV19	TRBJ1-5	13	CASSIDPGQPQHF
TRBV5-4	TRBJ2-2	13	CASSLIGTGELFF
TRBV24-1	TRBJ2-1	12	CATSPPSDEQFF
TRBV6-2/TRBV6-3	TRBJ2-7	13	CASSWTSFYEQYF
TRBV19	TRBJ2-1	15	CASIKSWAGGNEQFF
TRBV29-1	TRBJ2-7	14	CSASNAQVTYEQYF
TRBV28	TRBJ2-2	14	CASTPTGDTGELFF
TRBV6-5	TRBJ1-1	15	CASSYRWGGDTEAFF
TRBV3-1/TRBV3-2	TRBJ2-1	15	CASSQVAASYNEQFF
TRBV5-1	TRBJ1-4	13	CASSTPRAEKLFF
TRBV25-1	TRBJ1-1	15	CASSASTGKNTEAFF
TRBV9	TRBJ1-1	18	CASSVGMGQGRRNTEAFF
TRBV6-5	TRBJ2-7	13	CASSRDLTYEQYF
TRBV6-5	TRBJ2-1	12	CASSTSGNEQFF
TRBV20-1	TRBJ1-4	11	CSVYREGKLFF
TRBV11-2	TRBJ2-5	15	CASSHRTGGSETQYF
TRBV9	TRBJ2-1	16	CASSDGTSGFLAAQFF
TRBV29-1	TRBJ2-2	13	CSVDSSNTGELFF
TRBV5-4	TRBJ2-7	13	CASSLGLEYEQYF